The T cell receptor (beta chain) described here comes from a study of T cell responses to AZD1222 COVID-19 vaccine. This CDR3 has 14 amino acids. Germline V gives CDR1 SGHNT, CDR2 YYREEE (reference sequence). V was shortened by 7 bases and J by 6 bases, with 17 bases between the two germline ends. The repertoire was sequenced with immunoSEQ multiplex PCR; TCRdb's copy has only in-frame clones and lacks some. The sample contains around 76,000 clones, around 83% of which appear only once. The chain carries TRBV5-4 and TRBJ2-1; weak D call: TRBD2 (7 bases). The clonotype originates from an adult in good health. Source: peripheral blood, taken on day 0 of AZD1222 vaccination. CDR3 protein: CASHRGGRGNEQFF. The CDR3 nucleotides read TGTGCCAGCCATAGGGGGGGGCGTGGCAATGAGCAGTTCTTC. Full variable domain (outside the CDR3, taken from reference TRBV5-4 and TRBJ2-1): ETGVTQSPTHLIKTRGQQVTLRCSSQSGHNTVSWYQQALGQGPQFIFQYYREEENGRGNFPPRFSGLQFPNYSSELNVNALELDDSALYLCASHRGGRGNEQFFGPGTRLTVL.